These 7 T cell receptor beta chains originate from one sample sequenced in a study of shared clonotypes between healthy human individuals. TCRdb's copy holds only in-frame clones and misses some; the assay was immunoSEQ multiplex PCR. The table shows around 1.4 million clones, with approximately 98.5% occurring only once. Specimen: naive CD4+ T cells sorted from blood. Subset given: CD45RA+ positively selected. These receptor sequences come from a man younger than 40 in good health.

This chain uses TRBV9 with TRBJ2-3, with 9 nucleotides matching TRBD1. The CDR3 has 15 amino acids. J gave up 4 bases and V 0 bases, and 3 bases lay outside the gene matches. CDR1 SGDLS and CDR2 YYNGEE come from the germline V gene. The CDR3 protein is CASSVVQGAADTQYF. In DNA form, the CDR3 reads TGTGCCAGCAGCGTAGTACAGGGGGCAGCAGATACGCAGTATTTT.

The gene calls are TRBV7-9 and TRBJ2-7; maybe TRBD1 (6 bases). Germline assignment: CDR1 SEHNR and CDR2 FQNEAQ (reference sequence). The CDR3 has 14 residues. With 3 bases removed from V and 0 bases from J, the gap between germline ends came to 9 bases. The CDR3 region is CASSFGQNSYEQYF. The CDR3 bases are TGTGCCAGCAGCTTCGGACAGAACTCCTACGAGCAGTACTTC.

This clone was seen a handful of times. The same CDR3 arises from other DNA sequences in this sample as well. The rearrangement uses TRBV5-1 and TRBJ2-3, with 8 bases lining up with TRBD2. Germline loops: CDR1 SGHRS, CDR2 YFSETQ. The CDR3 totals 16 residues. Trimming took 0 bases from V and 0 from J; bases not matched to a gene: 3. Written as DNA, the CDR3 is TGCGCCAGCAGCTTGGGTAGCGGGGCTAGCACAGATACGCAGTATTTT. Protein product: CASSLGSGASTDTQYF.

This sequence joins TRBV5-6 and TRBJ2-3; D is uncertain. Germline V gives CDR1 SGHDT, CDR2 YYEEEE. Trimming pared 4 bases from V and 0 bases from J, leaving 6 bases between. The CDR3 loop spans 13 amino acids. The CDR3 sequence is CASSTSSTDTQYF. Here the CDR3 DNA reads TGTGCCAGCAGCACTTCTAGCACAGATACGCAGTATTTT.

The genes are TRBV6-5 and TRBJ2-7, with 8 bases matching TRBD2. Germline V CDR1 and CDR2: MNHEY, SVGAGI. The CDR3 totals 15 residues. J lost 2 bases, V lost 2 bases, and 5 bases had no gene match. In nucleotides, the CDR3 is TGTGCCAGCAGTTACAGGACTAGCAGGGCCTACGAGCAGTACTTC. This gives the protein CASSYRTSRAYEQYF.

The chain recombines TRBV4-1 with TRBJ2-1; D remains ambiguous. Trimming took 4 bases from V and 3 from J, leaving 16 bases between them. The germline gives CDR1 MGHRA, CDR2 YSYEKL. This CDR3 comprises 16 residues. CDR3 bases: TGCGCCAGCAGCCCTCAGAGGTCAATCGACTACAATGAGCAGTTCTTC. Translated: CASSPQRSIDYNEQFF.

The J gene is TRBJ2-7, the V gene TRBV11-2; D may be TRBD1 (6 bases). V was cut by 1 base and J by 2 bases, with 12 bases left in between. The germline CDR1 and CDR2 sequences are SGHAT and FQNNGV. This CDR3 is built from 15 residues. In DNA, the CDR3 is TGTGCCAGCAGCTTAGTTTCGGCAGGGGCCTACGAGCAGTACTTC. This gives the protein CASSLVSAGAYEQYF.